The entry below gives a single TCR beta chain sequence along with its context. Here immunoSEQ multiplex PCR was the method, and the copy in TCRdb shows in-frame clones only, minus some. The sample consists of a few hundred thousand clones, about 85% of them appearing once. The data originate from a study of blood T cell repertoires in COVID-19. There are 14 residues in the CDR3. Trimming left V 4 bases short and J 6 bases short, with 15 bases between. Germline CDR1 KGHSH, CDR2 LQKENI. This chain connects TRBV18 to TRBJ1-2; possibly TRBD1 for D (5 bases). Input material: PBMCs or T cells enriched from blood (not recorded which). This sequence was found in a woman aged 50 to 65 who had been exposed to COVID-19. In nucleotides, the CDR3 is TGTGCCAGCTCACGAGCTGACAGCCGGGATGGCTACACCTTC. It codes for CASSRADSRDGYTF.